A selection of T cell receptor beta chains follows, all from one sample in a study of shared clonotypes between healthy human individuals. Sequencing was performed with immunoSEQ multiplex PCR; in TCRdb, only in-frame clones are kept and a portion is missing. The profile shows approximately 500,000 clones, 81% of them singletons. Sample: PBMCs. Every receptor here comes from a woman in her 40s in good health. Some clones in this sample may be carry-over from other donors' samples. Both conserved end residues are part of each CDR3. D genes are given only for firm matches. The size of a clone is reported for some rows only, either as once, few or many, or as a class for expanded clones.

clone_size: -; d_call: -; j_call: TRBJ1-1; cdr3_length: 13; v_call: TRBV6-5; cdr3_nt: TGTGCCAGCAGTTACGCCAGAGACACTGAAGCTTTCTTT; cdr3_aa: CASSYARDTEAFF
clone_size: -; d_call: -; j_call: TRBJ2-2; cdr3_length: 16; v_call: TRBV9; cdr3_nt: TGTGCCAGCAGCGTAGTCGCGGATTCGAACACCGGGGAGCTGTTTTTT; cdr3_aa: CASSVVADSNTGELFF
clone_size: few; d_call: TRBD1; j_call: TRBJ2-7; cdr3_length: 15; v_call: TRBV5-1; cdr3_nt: TGCGCCAGCAGCGGGACAGGACGGAGCTCCTACGAGCAGTACTTC; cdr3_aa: CASSGTGRSSYEQYF
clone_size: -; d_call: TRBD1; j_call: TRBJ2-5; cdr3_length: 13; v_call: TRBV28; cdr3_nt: TGTGCCAGCAGCGGACAGGGGGGAGAGACCCAGTACTTC; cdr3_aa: CASSGQGGETQYF
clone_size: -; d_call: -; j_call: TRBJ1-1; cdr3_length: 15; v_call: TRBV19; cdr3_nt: TGTGCCAGTAGTGTTGACAGACCCGGGGACACTGAAGCTTTCTTT; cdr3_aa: CASSVDRPGDTEAFF
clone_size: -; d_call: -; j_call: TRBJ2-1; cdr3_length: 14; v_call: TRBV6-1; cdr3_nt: TGTGCCAGCTGGGGGGTTTCCTCCTACAATGAGCAGTTCTTC; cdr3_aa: CASWGVSSYNEQFF
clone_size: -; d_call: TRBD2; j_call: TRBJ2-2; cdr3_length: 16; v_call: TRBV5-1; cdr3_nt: TGCGCCAGCATGGGGCTAGCGGGAAAGAACACCGGGGAGCTGTTTTTT; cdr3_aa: CASMGLAGKNTGELFF
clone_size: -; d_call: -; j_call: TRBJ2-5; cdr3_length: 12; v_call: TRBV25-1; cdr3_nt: TGTGCCAGCAGTGATCCCCAAGAGACCCAGTACTTC; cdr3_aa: CASSDPQETQYF
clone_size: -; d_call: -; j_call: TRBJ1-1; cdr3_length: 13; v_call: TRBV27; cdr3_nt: TGTGCCAGCAGTTTCGACAGGAACACTGAAGCTTTCTTT; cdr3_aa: CASSFDRNTEAFF
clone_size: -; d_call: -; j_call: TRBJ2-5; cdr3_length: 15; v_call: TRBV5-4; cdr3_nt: TGTGCCAGCAGCTTGGTTGGGGACCACCAAGAGACCCAGTACTTC; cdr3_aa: CASSLVGDHQETQYF
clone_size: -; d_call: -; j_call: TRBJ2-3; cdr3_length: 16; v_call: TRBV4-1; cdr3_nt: TGCGCCAGCAGCCAAGCTGGGCTAGCAATCACAGATACGCAGTATTTT; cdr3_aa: CASSQAGLAITDTQYF
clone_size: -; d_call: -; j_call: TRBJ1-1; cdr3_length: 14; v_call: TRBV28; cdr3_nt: TGTGCCAGCAGTTTCGAGCAGGGTAACACTGAAGCTTTCTTT; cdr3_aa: CASSFEQGNTEAFF
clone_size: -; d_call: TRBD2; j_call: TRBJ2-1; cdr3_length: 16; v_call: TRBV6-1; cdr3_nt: TGTGCCAGCAGTGAATTGGGGACTAGCTACCACAATGAGCAGTTCTTC; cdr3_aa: CASSELGTSYHNEQFF
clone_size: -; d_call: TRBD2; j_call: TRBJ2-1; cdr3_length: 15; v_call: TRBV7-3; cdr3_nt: TGTGCCAGCAGCTTAGGGACTAGCGGTGCGAATGAGCAGTTCTTC; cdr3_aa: CASSLGTSGANEQFF
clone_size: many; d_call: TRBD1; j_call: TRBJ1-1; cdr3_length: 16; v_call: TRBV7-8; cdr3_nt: TGTGCCAGCAGCTTAGGGGCCGGACAGGGAAGAACTGAAGCTTTCTTT; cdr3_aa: CASSLGAGQGRTEAFF
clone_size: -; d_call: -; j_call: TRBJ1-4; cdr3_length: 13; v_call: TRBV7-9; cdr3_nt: TGTGCCAGTCGGAGAGCTACTAATGAAAAACTGTTTTTT; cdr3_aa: CASRRATNEKLFF
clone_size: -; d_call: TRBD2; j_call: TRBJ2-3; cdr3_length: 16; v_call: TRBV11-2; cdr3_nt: TGTGCCAGCAGCTTAGTCGGGAGGGCCGGGGTAGATACGCAGTATTTT; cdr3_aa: CASSLVGRAGVDTQYF
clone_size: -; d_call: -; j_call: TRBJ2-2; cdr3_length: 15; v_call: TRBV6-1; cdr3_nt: TGTGCCAGCAGTCGACAGGTGACGAACACCGGGGAGCTGTTTTTT; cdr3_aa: CASSRQVTNTGELFF
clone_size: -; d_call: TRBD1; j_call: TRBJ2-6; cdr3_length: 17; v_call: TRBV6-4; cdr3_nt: TGTGCCAGCAGTTCCGGGACAGCCGGGACCGGGGCCAACGTCCTGACTTTC; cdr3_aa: CASSSGTAGTGANVLTF
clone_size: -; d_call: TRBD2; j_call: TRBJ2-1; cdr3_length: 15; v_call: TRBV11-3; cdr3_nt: TGTGCCAGCAGCTCAGGACTAGCGGGATTCAATGAGCAGTTCTTC; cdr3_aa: CASSSGLAGFNEQFF
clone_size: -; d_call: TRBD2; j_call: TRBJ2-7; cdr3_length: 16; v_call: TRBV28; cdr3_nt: TGTGCCAGCAGTTTATGGGGGACTAGCGGGAGGAACGAGCAGTACTTC; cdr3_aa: CASSLWGTSGRNEQYF
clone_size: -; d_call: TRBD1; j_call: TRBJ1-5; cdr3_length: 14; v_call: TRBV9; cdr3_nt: TGTGCCAGCAGCCCAGGACAGGCGCATCAGCCCCAGCATTTT; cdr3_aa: CASSPGQAHQPQHF
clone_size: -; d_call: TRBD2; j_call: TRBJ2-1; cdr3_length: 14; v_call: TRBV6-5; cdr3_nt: TGTGCCAGCAGGCGAGCGGGAGTAGATAATGAGCAGTTCTTC; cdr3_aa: CASRRAGVDNEQFF
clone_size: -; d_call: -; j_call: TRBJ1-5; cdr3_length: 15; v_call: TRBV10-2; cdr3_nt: TGCGCCAGCAGTGTGGGTCAGCTTAGCAATCAGCCCCAGCATTTT; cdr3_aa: CASSVGQLSNQPQHF
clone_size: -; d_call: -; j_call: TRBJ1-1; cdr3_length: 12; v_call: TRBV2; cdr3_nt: TGTGCCAGCAGTGTCGGCAGGGATTCGTCTTTCTTT; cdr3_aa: CASSVGRDSSFF
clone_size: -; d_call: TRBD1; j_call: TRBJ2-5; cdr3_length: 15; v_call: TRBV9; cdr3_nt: TGTGCCAGCAGCGTGACAGGGAATATTCAAGAGACCCAGTACTTC; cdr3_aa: CASSVTGNIQETQYF
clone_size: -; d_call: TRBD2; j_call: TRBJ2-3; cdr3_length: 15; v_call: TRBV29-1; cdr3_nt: TGCAGCGTTGACGTTAGCGGGAGAGGAACAGATACGCAGTATTTT; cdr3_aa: CSVDVSGRGTDTQYF
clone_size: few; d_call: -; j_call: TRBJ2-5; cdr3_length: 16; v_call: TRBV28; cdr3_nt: TGTGCCAGCAGTCGGATAGCAGTCCTTATCCAAGAGACCCAGTACTTC; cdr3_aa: CASSRIAVLIQETQYF
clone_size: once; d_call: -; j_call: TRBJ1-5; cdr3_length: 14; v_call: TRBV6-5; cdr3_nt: TGTGCCAGCAGTTACTCAGGGGACAATCAGCCCCAGCATTTT; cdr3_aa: CASSYSGDNQPQHF
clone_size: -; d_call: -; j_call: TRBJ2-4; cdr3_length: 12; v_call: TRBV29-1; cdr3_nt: TGCAGCGTAGGGGATACGTGGAACATTCAGTACTTC; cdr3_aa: CSVGDTWNIQYF
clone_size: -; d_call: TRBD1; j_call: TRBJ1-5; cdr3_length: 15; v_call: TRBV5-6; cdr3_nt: TGTGCCAGCAGCTCGTTACCGACAGGGGGGCAGCCCCAGCATTTT; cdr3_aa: CASSSLPTGGQPQHF
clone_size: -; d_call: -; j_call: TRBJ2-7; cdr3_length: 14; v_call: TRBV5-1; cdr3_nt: TGCGCCAGCAGCTTGGGACTGAGCTCCTACGAGCAGTACTTC; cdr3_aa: CASSLGLSSYEQYF
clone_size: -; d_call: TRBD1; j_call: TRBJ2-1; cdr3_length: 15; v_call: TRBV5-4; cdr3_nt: TGTGCCAGCACCTTGGACAGGGGGAGCTACAATGAGCAGTTCTTC; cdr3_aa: CASTLDRGSYNEQFF
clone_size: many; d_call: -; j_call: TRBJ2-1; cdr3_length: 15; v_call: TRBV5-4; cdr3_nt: TGTGCCAGCAGCTTGGGACAATTGGTCCGGACTGAGCAGTTCTTC; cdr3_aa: CASSLGQLVRTEQFF
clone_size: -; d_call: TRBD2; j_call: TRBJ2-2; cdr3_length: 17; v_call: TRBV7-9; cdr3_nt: TGTGCCAGCAGCTTAGGAGTTACGGGAGGCGACACCGGGGAGCTGTTTTTT; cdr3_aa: CASSLGVTGGDTGELFF
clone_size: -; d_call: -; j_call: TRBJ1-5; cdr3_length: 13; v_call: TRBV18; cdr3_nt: TGTGCCAGCTCACAAGGGCGCAATCAGCCCCAGCATTTT; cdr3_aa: CASSQGRNQPQHF
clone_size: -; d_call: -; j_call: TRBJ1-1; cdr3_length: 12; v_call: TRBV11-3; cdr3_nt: TGTGCCAGCAGCTTAACCGGACAGAGAGCTTTCTTT; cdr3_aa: CASSLTGQRAFF
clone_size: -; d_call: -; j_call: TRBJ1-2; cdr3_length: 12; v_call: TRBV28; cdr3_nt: TGTGCCAGCAGTTTGAGGGAGCGCGGCTACACCTTC; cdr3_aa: CASSLRERGYTF
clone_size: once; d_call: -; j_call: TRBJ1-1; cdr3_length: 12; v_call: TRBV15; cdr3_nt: TGTGCCACCAGCTGGGGGCCCACTGAAGCTTTCTTT; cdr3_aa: CATSWGPTEAFF
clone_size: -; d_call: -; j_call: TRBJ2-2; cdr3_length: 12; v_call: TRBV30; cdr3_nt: TGTGCCTTGTCGTGGTACACCGGGGAGCTGCTTTTT; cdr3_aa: CALSWYTGELLF
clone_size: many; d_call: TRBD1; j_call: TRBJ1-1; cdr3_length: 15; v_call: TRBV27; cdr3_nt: TGTGCCAGCAGTAACCCAGGGGGGATGAACACTGAAGCTTTCTTT; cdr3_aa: CASSNPGGMNTEAFF
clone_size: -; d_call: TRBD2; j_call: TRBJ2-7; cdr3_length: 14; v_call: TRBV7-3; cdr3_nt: TGTGCCAGCAGCTTGCAGGGAGGGACCTACGAGCAGTACTTC; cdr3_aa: CASSLQGGTYEQYF
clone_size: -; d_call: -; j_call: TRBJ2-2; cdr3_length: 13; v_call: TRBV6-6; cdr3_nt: TGTGCCAGCCTAGACGCGAACACCGGGGAGCTGTTTTTT; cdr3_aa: CASLDANTGELFF
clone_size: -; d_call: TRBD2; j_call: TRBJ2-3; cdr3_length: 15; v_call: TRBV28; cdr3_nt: TGTGCCAGCAGTACGGCTAGCGGGAATTCAGATACGCAGTATTTT; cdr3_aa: CASSTASGNSDTQYF
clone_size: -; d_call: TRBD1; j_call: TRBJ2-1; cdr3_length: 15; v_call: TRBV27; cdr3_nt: TGTGCCAGCAGTCTTCGACAGGGCTCCCACAATGAGCAGTTCTTC; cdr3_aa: CASSLRQGSHNEQFF
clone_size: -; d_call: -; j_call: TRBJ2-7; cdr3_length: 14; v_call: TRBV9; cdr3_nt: TGTGCCAGCAGCGGCCGGGACGGAACGTACGAGCAGTACTTC; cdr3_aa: CASSGRDGTYEQYF
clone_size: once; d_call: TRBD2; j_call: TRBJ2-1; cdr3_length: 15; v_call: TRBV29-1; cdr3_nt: TGCAGCGTTGTGGTAGCGGGCCGCTCCTACAATGAGCAGTTCTTC; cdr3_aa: CSVVVAGRSYNEQFF
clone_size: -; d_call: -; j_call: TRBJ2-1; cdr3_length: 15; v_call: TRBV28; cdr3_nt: TGTGCCAGCAGCCTAAGGGGGTCAGGATACAATGAGCAGTTCTTC; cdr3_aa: CASSLRGSGYNEQFF
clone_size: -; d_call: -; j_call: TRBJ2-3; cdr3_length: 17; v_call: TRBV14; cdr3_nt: TGTGCCAGCAGCCAAGATCGACGGGACCAACGCACAGATACGCAGTATTTT; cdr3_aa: CASSQDRRDQRTDTQYF
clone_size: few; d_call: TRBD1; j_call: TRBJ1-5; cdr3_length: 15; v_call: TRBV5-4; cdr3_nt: TGTGCCAGCAGCTTGGGAGGGGGCGCACCTCAGCCCCAGCATTTT; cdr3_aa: CASSLGGGAPQPQHF
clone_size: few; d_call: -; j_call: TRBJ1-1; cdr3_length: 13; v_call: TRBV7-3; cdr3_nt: TGTGCCAGCAGCCTAACGACCGGGGCTGAAGCTTTCTTT; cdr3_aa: CASSLTTGAEAFF
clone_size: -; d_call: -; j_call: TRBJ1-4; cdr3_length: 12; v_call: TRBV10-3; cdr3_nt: TGTGCCATCAGTGAGCTAGGGGAAAAACTGTTTTTT; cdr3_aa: CAISELGEKLFF
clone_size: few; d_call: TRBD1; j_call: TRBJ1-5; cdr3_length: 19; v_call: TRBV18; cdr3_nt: TGTGCCAGCTCACCCACCGCGTGGACAGGCTGGCATAGCAATCAGCCCCAGCATTTT; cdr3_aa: CASSPTAWTGWHSNQPQHF
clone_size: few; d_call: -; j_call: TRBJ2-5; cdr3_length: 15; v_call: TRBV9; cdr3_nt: TGTGCCAGCAGCGTAGTTCCCGGTCCGCGAGAGACCCAGTACTTC; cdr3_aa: CASSVVPGPRETQYF
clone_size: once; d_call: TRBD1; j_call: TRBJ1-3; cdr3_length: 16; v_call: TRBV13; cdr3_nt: TGTGCCAGCAGCCCAGGACAGGGGAAGGCTGGAAACACCATATATTTT; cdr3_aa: CASSPGQGKAGNTIYF
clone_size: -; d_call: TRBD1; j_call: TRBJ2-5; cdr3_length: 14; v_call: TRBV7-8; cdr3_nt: TGTGCCAGCAGCGCCCGACAGGGCCAAGAGACCCAGTACTTC; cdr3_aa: CASSARQGQETQYF
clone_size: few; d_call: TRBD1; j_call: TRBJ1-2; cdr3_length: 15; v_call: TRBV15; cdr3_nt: TGTGCCACCAGCAGAGGGACAGGGGACGGCTATGGCTACACCTTC; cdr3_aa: CATSRGTGDGYGYTF
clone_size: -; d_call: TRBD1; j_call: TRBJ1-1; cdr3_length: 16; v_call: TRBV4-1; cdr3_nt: TGCGCCAGCAGCCAACCGACAGGGGTAAGGGGGACTGAAGCTTTCTTT; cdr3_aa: CASSQPTGVRGTEAFF